The 30 T cell receptor beta chains listed next were all sequenced from one sample in a study. Each CDR3 protein gets one entry after TCRdb re-called the 5' RACE reads with MiXCR. The table records about 54,000 distinct CDR3 sequences, approximately 17% of them present only once. Sequencing was performed on naive CD4+ T cells sorted from blood. Subset reported: naive CD4+ T cells, CD4+CD45RA+CD25-. These receptors all come from a female donor with breast cancer.

This clonotype came up many times. This rearrangement joins TRBV20-1 to TRBJ2-4; D gene unclear. CDR1 and CDR2 (germline): DFQATT, SNEGSKA (reference sequence). The V and J ends lost 1 base and 0 bases respectively, with 10 bases between them. The CDR3 runs 15 residues. CDR3 sequence (DNA): TGCAGTGCTAGAGCGGCATCTTTAGCCAAAAACATTCAGTACTTC. Amino acids: CSARAASLAKNIQYF.

This clonotype was detected many times. The chain carries TRBV11-2 and TRBJ1-6, with 9 positions matching TRBD1. This CDR3 is built from 16 residues. V was clipped by 5 bases and J by 6 bases; unmatched bases: 8. Germline V gene lookup returns CDR1 SGHAT and CDR2 FQNNGV. CDR3 sequence: CASSKSRDRANSPLHF. CDR3 DNA: TGTGCCAGCAGCAAGAGTAGGGACAGGGCTAATTCACCCCTCCACTTT.

V gene TRBV7-3 combines with J gene TRBJ2-3; no clear D. Germline V gene sequence: CDR1 SGHTA, CDR2 FQGTGA. The CDR3 totals 15 residues. With 5 bases removed from V and 2 bases from J, the gap between germline ends came to 14 bases. The CDR3 is CASSPSVGLTDTQYF. CDR3 in DNA: TGTGCCAGCAGCCCCAGTGTAGGGCTCACAGATACGCAGTATTTT.

This clonotype was observed a few times. This chain uses TRBV11-2 with TRBJ1-2; D is perhaps TRBD1 (5 bases). This CDR3 spans 13 amino acids. Looked up from germline, CDR1 is SGHAT and CDR2 is FQNNGV. V was pared by 6 bases and J by 4 bases, with 12 bases between. Here the CDR3 DNA reads TGTGCCAGCAGTAAAGACAGCTTCTATGGCTACACCTTC. Its protein is CASSKDSFYGYTF.

This clonotype occurred a few times. The gene calls are TRBV18 and TRBJ2-6; D may be TRBD1 (6 bases). CDR1 is KGHSH, CDR2 LQKENI, per germline. The CDR3 covers 19 residues. The V and J ends lost 6 bases and 0 bases respectively, with 21 bases between them. CDR3 sequence reads: CASSPTGPLTFSGANVLTF. The CDR3 DNA follows: TGTGCCAGCTCGCCGACAGGCCCGCTAACCTTCTCTGGGGCCAACGTCCTGACTTTC.

This clonotype was found a few times. The chain couples TRBV5-1 to TRBJ1-1; D not certain. Trimming shortened V by 4 bases and J by 6 bases, and 13 bases separated the two germline ends. From germline, CDR1 is SGHRS and CDR2 YFSETQ. The CDR3 length is 13 residues. The CDR3 spells CASSAYGDPEAFF. The CDR3 region has the DNA TGCGCCAGCAGCGCCTACGGAGACCCTGAAGCTTTCTTT. Combining the CDR3 with reference TRBV5-1 and TRBJ1-1 gives the whole variable domain KAGVTQTPRYLIKTRGQQVTLSCSPISGHRSVSWYQQTPGQGLQFLFEYFSETQRNKGNFPGRFSGRQFSNSRSEMNVSTLELGDSALYLCASSAYGDPEAFFGQGTRLTVV.

The V call is TRBV28, the J call TRBJ2-7, with D unclear. The ends were cut back, 6 bases at V and 4 bases at J, with 10 bases in the middle. The CDR3 sequence is 12 residues long. The germline V gene has CDR1 MDHEN and CDR2 SYDVKM. Here the CDR3 reads CASSQGEYEQYF. The CDR3 nucleotides are TGTGCCAGCAGCCAAGGAGAGTACGAGCAGTACTTC.

This clonotype was observed a handful of times. This sequence joins TRBV5-1 and TRBJ2-7, with 8 bases lining up with TRBD1. Germline V gene data show CDR1 as SGHRS and CDR2 as YFSETQ. CDR3 size: 15 residues. The ends lost 2 bases at V and 3 bases at J; junction bases unmatched: 7. The CDR3 DNA follows: TGCGCCAGCAGCTTAACCGGGACAGGAGACTACGAGCAGTACTTC. Translation: CASSLTGTGDYEQYF.

In this sample, this clonotype turned up a few times. The V call is TRBV5-1, the J call TRBJ2-1; D possibly corresponds to TRBD2 (6 bases). V was clipped by 5 bases and J by 7 bases, with 19 bases between them. Per the germline V gene, CDR1 is SGHRS and CDR2 is YFSETQ. This CDR3 region has 15 residues. The CDR3 DNA is TGCGCCAGCAGTACCGGGTCCGGGGCGGGGAATGAGCAGTTCTTC. As protein: CASSTGSGAGNEQFF.

This clonotype was picked up many times. The J gene is TRBJ2-1, the V gene TRBV5-5, with 8 bases fitting TRBD1. Germline CDR1 and CDR2: SGHKS and YYEKEE (reference sequence). CDR3 length: 16 residues. J gave up 4 bases and V 2 bases, and 8 bases lay outside the gene matches. This CDR3 is CASSFIRGRTYNEQFF. The CDR3 DNA reads TGTGCCAGCAGCTTCATCAGGGGGCGAACTTACAATGAGCAGTTCTTC.

The chain links TRBV20-1 to TRBJ1-5; the D gene is possibly TRBD1 (5 bases). The CDR3 totals 14 residues. Germline CDR1 is DFQATT and CDR2 is SNEGSKA (reference sequence). Trimming stripped 1 base from V and 7 bases from J, with 14 bases between. CDR3 sequence: CSARVRGRNQPQHF. The CDR3 DNA is TGCAGTGCTAGAGTGAGGGGCCGGAACCAGCCCCAGCATTTT.

In its sample, this clonotype was seen many times. V usage is TRBV6-2 or TRBV6-3 and J usage is TRBJ1-5, with D perhaps TRBD1 (6 bases). CDR1 is MNHEY and CDR2 is SVGEGT in the germline V gene. Trimming took 5 bases from V and 5 from J, leaving 10 bases between them. The CDR3 totals 13 residues. The CDR3 DNA reads TGTGCCAGCAGTGTCACAGGGTATCAGCCCCAGCATTTT. Protein product: CASSVTGYQPQHF.

A few counts support this clonotype. This chain connects TRBV20-1 to TRBJ1-1; D remains ambiguous. Trimming left V 6 bases short and J 0 bases short, with 14 bases between. CDR1 and CDR2 from the germline V gene are DFQATT and SNEGSKA (reference sequence). The CDR3 contains 14 residues. The CDR3 reads CSAPGNRMNTEAFF. Written as DNA, the CDR3 is TGCAGTGCCCCCGGGAACCGCATGAACACTGAAGCTTTCTTT.

The V gene is TRBV6-2 or TRBV6-3, the J gene TRBJ2-3; TRBD2 matches 8 bases. This CDR3 is 16 amino acids long. CDR1 and CDR2 from the germline V gene are MNHEY and SVGEGT. V lost 6 bases, J lost 0 bases, and 8 bases stayed unmatched. The CDR3 DNA reads TGTGCCAGCAGCCGCCTGACTAGCGTGAGCACAGATACGCAGTATTTT. Translation gives CASSRLTSVSTDTQYF.

Turning to this clonotype: The junction differs from germline at one of its ends, possibly a read error. The genes are TRBV18 and TRBJ1-4; tentative D call: TRBD1 (6 bases). The CDR3 loop spans 14 amino acids. Germline loops: CDR1 KGHSH, CDR2 LQKENI. The chain's CDR3 is CASSPGTTDEKLFF. The CDR3 DNA sequence: TGTGCCAGCTCACCAGGGACAACCGATGAGAAACTGTTTTTT.

This clonotype came up many times. This rearrangement joins TRBV20-1 to TRBJ2-1; 8 bases line up with TRBD2. Trimming cost V 5 bases and J 7 bases; bases outside gene matches: 16. The CDR3 spans 16 residues. The germline CDR1 and CDR2 sequences are DFQATT and SNEGSKA (reference sequence). As DNA, the CDR3 is TGCAGTGCTGAAGCACACGAGAAGCGGGAGTTGAATGAGCAGTTCTTC. Translating it yields CSAEAHEKRELNEQFF.

Points on this clonotype: At one end the junction does not follow the germline gene, possibly because of a read error. The CDR3 DNA is TGTGCCAACAGTTACGAGACAGGCACAGATACGCAGTATTTT. As protein: CANSYETGTDTQYF. The rearrangement joins TRBV6-2 or TRBV6-3 to TRBJ2-3; D perhaps matches TRBD1 (5 bases). Per the germline V gene, CDR1 is MNHEY and CDR2 is SVGEGT. This CDR3 has 14 residues.

The chain recombines TRBV6-5 with TRBJ2-7; 8 bases are a match to TRBD1. V lost 5 bases, J lost 2 bases, and 5 bases stayed unmatched. The CDR3 runs 14 residues. In germline, CDR1 is MNHEY, CDR2 SVGAGI. DNA of the CDR3: TGTGCCAGCAGTACCCGGGACAGGCCCTACGAGCAGTACTTC. This translates into CASSTRDRPYEQYF.

J is TRBJ1-2 and V is TRBV29-1; perhaps TRBD1 as D (6 bases). The CDR3 length is 15 residues. Germline V CDR1 and CDR2: SQVTM, ANQGSEA. Trimming removed 3 bases from V and 4 bases from J, with 18 bases in between. In nucleotides, the CDR3 is TGCAGCGTTGACGTGGCAATGGGGGCTGGCTATGGCTACACCTTC. It codes for CSVDVAMGAGYGYTF.

Comments on this clonotype: A read error may be the cause here, since a much bigger clone is one base away. The chain is built from TRBV27 and TRBJ1-2, with D hard to call. CDR1 MNHEY and CDR2 SMNVEV come from the germline V gene (reference sequence). V lost 0 bases and J lost 6, with 8 bases in between. This CDR3 contains 13 residues. CDR3 loop: CASSLSGSDGYTF. DNA for the CDR3: TGTGCCAGCAGTTTATCAGGGAGCGATGGCTACACCTTC.

The J gene is TRBJ1-4, the V gene TRBV28; D call uncertain. Trimming shortened V by 0 bases and J by 8 bases, and 7 bases separated the two germline ends. Germline CDR1 reads MDHEN; CDR2 reads SYDVKM. The CDR3 is 13 amino acids. CDR3 loop: CASSLWRGEKLFF. For the CDR3, the DNA is TGTGCCAGCAGTTTATGGCGGGGAGAAAAACTGTTTTTT.

This clonotype was observed a few times. The chain has TRBV24-1 and TRBJ2-7; 10 nucleotides match TRBD1. The CDR3 covers 13 residues. Germline assignment: CDR1 KGHDR and CDR2 SFDVKD. Unmatched junction bases numbered 1, after V lost 6 bases and J lost 3 bases. DNA of the CDR3: TGTGCCACCAGTCGGACAGGGGGCTACGAGCAGTACTTC. Translation: CATSRTGGYEQYF.

The J gene is TRBJ1-2, the V gene TRBV7-9; D may be TRBD1 (5 bases). The V end lost 2 bases, the J end lost 0 bases, and 13 bases lay between the germline ends. This CDR3 is 16 amino acids long. In germline, CDR1 is SEHNR, CDR2 FQNEAQ (reference sequence). The CDR3 here is CASSLSLPTANYGYTF. The CDR3 coding sequence is TGTGCCAGCAGCTTATCCCTACCGACAGCTAACTATGGCTACACCTTC. The entire variable domain, with the rest obtained from reference TRBV7-9 and TRBJ1-2, is as follows: DTGVSQNPRHKITKRGQNVTFRCDPISEHNRLYWYRQTLGQGPEFLTYFQNEAQLEKSRLLSDRFSAERPKGSFSTLEIQRTEQGDSAMYLCASSLSLPTANYGYTFGSGTRLTVV.

This clonotype turned up a few times. V and J are TRBV10-3 and TRBJ2-6; D gene uncertain. CDR1 and CDR2 (germline): ENHRY, SYGVKD. The CDR3 consists of 15 residues. V was trimmed by 6 bases and J by 0 bases, leaving 9 bases between them. CDR3 loop: CAIRTSSSGANVLTF. Written as DNA, the CDR3 is TGTGCCATCAGAACAAGCTCCTCTGGGGCCAACGTCCTGACTTTC.

The V gene is TRBV28, the J gene TRBJ2-1; the D gene is possibly TRBD2 (6 bases). The CDR3 extends over 14 amino acids. Between the trimmed V and J ends, which lost 5 bases and 4 bases, there was a span of 12 bases. Germline V lookup: CDR1 MDHEN, CDR2 SYDVKM. The DNA for the CDR3 is TGTGCCAGCAGTCAAGCGGGCCAGTACAATGAGCAGTTCTTC. It specifies CASSQAGQYNEQFF.

The chain has TRBV7-8 and TRBJ2-1; 9 bases line up with TRBD2. Germline CDR1 is SGHVS and CDR2 is FQNEAQ. The V and J ends lost 5 bases and 10 bases, in that order; junction bases with no gene match: 15. The CDR3 covers 16 residues. In nucleotides, the CDR3 is TGTGCCAGCAGCGGGGATGGAGCTAGCGGGATCCGGGAGCAGTTCTTC. Protein product: CASSGDGASGIREQFF.

The chain couples TRBV29-1 to TRBJ2-1; 8 bases fit TRBD2. V lost 6 bases and J lost 3; bases outside the gene matches: 10. The length of the CDR3 is 15 residues. Germline V gene lookup returns CDR1 SQVTM and CDR2 ANQGSEA. The CDR3 reads CSVDLSGSFYNEQFF. The DNA for the CDR3 is TGCAGCGTAGACCTCAGCGGGAGCTTCTACAATGAGCAGTTCTTC.

This clonotype was observed at least ten times. The CDR3 DNA sequence: TGCGCCAGCAGCTTGGCGGCTACAGATACGCAGTATTTT. Residues: CASSLAATDTQYF. The gene calls are TRBV5-1 and TRBJ2-3, with unresolved D. V was shortened by 0 bases and J by 3 bases, with 5 bases between the two germline ends. The CDR3 is made up of 13 amino acids. CDR1 is SGHRS and CDR2 is YFSETQ in the germline V gene.

The chain carries TRBV7-6 and TRBJ2-1, with a weak D call TRBD2 (5 bases). CDR1 and CDR2 from the germline V gene are SGHVS and FNYEAQ. The CDR3 totals 16 residues. V gave up 1 base and J gave up 9 bases, with 19 bases separating them. CDR3 coding DNA: TGTGCCAGCAGCTTAGTGGCGAGAGGGCAAGGGATTGAGCAGTTCTTC. It translates to CASSLVARGQGIEQFF.

In its sample, this clonotype was seen many times. The genes are TRBV5-1 and TRBJ2-7; TRBD2 agrees at 7 bases. CDR1 is SGHRS and CDR2 is YFSETQ in the germline V gene. The V and J ends lost 7 bases and 4 bases, in that order; junction bases with no gene match: 11. The CDR3 runs to 14 residues. The CDR3 DNA reads TGCGCCAGCTCCCAGGGAGGGCCTCTATACGAGCAGTACTTC. Its protein product is CASSQGGPLYEQYF.